The sequence of this TCR beta chain was determined in a study of shared clonotypes between healthy human individuals. At the level of the study: Per-donor plates numbered three CD4 naive, three CD4 memory, two CD8 naive and one CD8 memory.

The CDR3 length is 12 residues. Germline V gene sequence: CDR1 MGHRA, CDR2 YSYEKL. V lost 3 bases, J lost 6 bases, and 1 base stayed unmatched. The table came from immunoSEQ multiplex PCR; TCRdb's copy has only in-frame clones and leaves some out. The table records under 1,100,000 clones, about four fifths of them present only once. Study observations and caveats: Sharing across a handful of donors was seen in 5% to 5.5% of naive CD4 clonotypes.

To note about this clone: The antigen remains undetermined.

Every donor, a Caucasian adult, lived in Nashville, Tennessee. Partitioning of CD4+ cells yielded a CD45RA+ naive subset and a CD45RA-negative memory subset. The receptor was derived from a man between 18 and 35 years old in good health. Some clones in this sample may be carry-over from other donors' samples. The sample consisted of memory CD4+ T cells from PBMCs. Subset reported: CD45RA-negative fraction. The V call is TRBV4-1, the J call TRBJ2-7; 8 nucleotides line up with TRBD1. The CDR3: CASSQTGAEQYF. CDR3 in DNA: TGCGCCAGCAGCCAGACAGGGGCCGAGCAGTACTTC.